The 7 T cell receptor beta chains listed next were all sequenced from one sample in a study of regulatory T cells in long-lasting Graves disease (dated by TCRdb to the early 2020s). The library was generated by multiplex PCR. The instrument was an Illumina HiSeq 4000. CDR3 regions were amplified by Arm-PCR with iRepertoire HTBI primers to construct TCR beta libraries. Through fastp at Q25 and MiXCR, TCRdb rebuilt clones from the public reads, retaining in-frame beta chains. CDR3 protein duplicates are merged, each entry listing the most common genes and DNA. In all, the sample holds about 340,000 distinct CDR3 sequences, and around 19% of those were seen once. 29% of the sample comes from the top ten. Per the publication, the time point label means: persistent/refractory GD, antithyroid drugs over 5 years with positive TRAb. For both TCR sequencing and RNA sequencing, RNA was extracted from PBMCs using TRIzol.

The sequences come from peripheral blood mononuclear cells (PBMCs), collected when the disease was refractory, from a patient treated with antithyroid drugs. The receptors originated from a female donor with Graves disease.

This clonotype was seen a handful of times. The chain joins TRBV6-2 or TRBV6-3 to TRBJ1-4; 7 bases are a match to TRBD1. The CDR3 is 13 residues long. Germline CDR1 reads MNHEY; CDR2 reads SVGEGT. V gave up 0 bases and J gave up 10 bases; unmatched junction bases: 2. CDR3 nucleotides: TGTGCCAGCAGTTACTCCTCAGGGGGAAAACTGTTTTTT. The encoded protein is CASSYSSGGKLFF.

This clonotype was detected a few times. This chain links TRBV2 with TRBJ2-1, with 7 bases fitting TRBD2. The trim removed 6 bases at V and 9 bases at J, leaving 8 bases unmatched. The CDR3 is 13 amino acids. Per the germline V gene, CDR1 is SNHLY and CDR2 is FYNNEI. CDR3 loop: CASRDGGLSEQFF. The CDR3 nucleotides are TGTGCCAGCAGGGACGGGGGGTTGTCTGAGCAGTTCTTC.

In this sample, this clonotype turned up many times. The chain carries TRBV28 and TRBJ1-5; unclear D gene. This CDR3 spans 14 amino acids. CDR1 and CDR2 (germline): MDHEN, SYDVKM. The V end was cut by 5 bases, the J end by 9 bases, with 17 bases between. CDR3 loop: CASSHRRARRPQHF. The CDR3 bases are TGTGCCAGCAGTCACCGGAGGGCACGTCGGCCCCAGCATTTT.

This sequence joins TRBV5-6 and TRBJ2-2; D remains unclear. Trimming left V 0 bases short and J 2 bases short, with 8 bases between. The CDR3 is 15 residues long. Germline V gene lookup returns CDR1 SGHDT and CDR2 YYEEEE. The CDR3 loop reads CASSLGTFNTGELFF. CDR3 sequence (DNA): TGTGCCAGCAGCTTGGGAACTTTCAACACCGGGGAGCTGTTTTTT.

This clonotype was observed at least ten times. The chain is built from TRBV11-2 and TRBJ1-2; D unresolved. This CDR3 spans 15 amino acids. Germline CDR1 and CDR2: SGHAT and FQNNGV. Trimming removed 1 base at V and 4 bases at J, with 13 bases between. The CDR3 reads CASSLGGNVVYGYTF. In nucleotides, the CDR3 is TGTGCCAGCAGCTTAGGAGGGAACGTCGTCTATGGCTACACCTTC.

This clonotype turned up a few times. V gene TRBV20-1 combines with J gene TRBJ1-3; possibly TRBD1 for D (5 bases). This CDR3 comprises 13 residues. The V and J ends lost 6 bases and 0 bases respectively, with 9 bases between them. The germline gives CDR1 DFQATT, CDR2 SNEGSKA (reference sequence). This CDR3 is CSARESSGNTIYF. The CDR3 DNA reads TGCAGTGCCAGGGAAAGCTCTGGAAACACCATATATTTT.

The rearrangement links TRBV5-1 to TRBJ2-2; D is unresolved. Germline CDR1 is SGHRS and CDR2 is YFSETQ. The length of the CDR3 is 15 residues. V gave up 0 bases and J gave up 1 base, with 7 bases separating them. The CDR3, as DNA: TGCGCCAGCAGCTTGGCCGAGGTGAACACCGGGGAGCTGTTTTTT. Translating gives CASSLAEVNTGELFF.